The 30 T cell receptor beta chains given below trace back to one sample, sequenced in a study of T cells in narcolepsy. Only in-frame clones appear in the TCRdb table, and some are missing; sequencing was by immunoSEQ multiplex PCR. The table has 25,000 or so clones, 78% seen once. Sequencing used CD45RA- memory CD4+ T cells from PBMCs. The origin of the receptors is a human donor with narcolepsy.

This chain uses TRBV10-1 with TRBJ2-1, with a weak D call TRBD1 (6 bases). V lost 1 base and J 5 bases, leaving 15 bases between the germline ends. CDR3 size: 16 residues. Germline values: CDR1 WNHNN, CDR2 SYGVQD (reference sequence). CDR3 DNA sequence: TGCGCCAGCAGTGAGTTAAGGGGGAGTGGGGACAATGAGCAGTTCTTC. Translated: CASSELRGSGDNEQFF.

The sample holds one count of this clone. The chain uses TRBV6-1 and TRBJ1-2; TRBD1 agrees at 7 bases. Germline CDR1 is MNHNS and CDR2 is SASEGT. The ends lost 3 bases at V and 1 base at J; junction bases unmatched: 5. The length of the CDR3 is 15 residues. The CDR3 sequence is CASSDRGTRNYGYTF. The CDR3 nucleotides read TGTGCCAGCAGTGACAGGGGGACCCGTAACTATGGCTACACCTTC.

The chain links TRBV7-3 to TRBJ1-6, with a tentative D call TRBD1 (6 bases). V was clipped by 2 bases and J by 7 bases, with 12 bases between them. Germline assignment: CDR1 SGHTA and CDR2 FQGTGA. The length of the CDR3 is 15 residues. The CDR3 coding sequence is TGTGCCAGCAGCTTAGAGGGGGAAGGGAATTCACCCCTCCACTTT. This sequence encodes CASSLEGEGNSPLHF.

CDR3: CASSVASGLNTEAFF. Written as DNA, the CDR3 is TGTGCCAGCAGCGTAGCTTCGGGGCTGAACACTGAAGCTTTCTTT. V is TRBV9 and J is TRBJ1-1, with D possibly TRBD1 on 5 matching bases. The germline gives CDR1 SGDLS, CDR2 YYNGEE. The CDR3 runs to 15 residues. Trimming removed 0 bases at V and 0 bases at J, with 9 bases between.

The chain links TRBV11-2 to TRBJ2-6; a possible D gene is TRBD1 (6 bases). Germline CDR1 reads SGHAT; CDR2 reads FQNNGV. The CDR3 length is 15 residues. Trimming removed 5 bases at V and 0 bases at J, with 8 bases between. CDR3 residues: CASSNRVSGANVLTF. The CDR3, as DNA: TGTGCCAGCAGCAACAGGGTCTCTGGGGCCAACGTCCTGACTTTC.

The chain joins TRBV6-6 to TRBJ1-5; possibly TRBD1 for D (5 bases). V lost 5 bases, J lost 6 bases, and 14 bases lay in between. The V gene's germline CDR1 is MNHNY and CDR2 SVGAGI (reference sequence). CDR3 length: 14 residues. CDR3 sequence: CASSTGEGGQPQHF. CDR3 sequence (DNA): TGTGCCAGCAGTACGGGGGAGGGCGGTCAGCCCCAGCATTTT.

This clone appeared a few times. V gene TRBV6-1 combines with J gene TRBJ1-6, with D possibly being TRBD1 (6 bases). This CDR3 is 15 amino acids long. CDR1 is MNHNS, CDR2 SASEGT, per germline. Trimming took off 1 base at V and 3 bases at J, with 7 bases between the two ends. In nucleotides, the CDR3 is TGTGCCAGCAGTGAAGTCAGGGGCTATAATTCACCCCTCCACTTT. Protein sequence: CASSEVRGYNSPLHF.

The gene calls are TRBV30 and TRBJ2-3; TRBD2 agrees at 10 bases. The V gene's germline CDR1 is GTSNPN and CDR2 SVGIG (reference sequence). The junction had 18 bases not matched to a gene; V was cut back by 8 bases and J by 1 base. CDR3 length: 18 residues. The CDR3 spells CARANPAGGRLGTDTQYF. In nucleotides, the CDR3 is TGTGCCCGCGCGAACCCAGCGGGGGGGCGCTTGGGCACAGATACGCAGTATTTT.

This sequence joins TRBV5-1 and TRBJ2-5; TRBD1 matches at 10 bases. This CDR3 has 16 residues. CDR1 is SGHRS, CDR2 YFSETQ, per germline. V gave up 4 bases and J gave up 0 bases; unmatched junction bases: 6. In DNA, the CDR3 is TGCGCCAGCAGCACTCGGGACAGGGGCTACCAAGAGACCCAGTACTTC. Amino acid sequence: CASSTRDRGYQETQYF.

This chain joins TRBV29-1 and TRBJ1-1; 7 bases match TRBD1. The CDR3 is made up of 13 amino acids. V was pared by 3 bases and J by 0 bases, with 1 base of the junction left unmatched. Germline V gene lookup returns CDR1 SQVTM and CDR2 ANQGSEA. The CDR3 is CSVETGMNTEAFF. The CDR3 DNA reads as TGCAGCGTTGAGACAGGGATGAACACTGAAGCTTTCTTT.

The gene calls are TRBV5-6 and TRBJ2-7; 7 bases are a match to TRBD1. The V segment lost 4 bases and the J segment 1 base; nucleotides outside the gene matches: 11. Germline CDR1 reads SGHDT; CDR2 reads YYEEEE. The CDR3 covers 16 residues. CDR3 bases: TGTGCCAGCAGCCAACGGTCCGGGACAGTGTCCTACGAGCAGTACTTC. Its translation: CASSQRSGTVSYEQYF.

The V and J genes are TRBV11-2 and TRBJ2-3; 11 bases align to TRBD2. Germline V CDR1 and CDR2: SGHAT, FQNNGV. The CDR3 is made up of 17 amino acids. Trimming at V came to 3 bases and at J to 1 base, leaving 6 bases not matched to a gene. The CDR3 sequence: CASSFLPGLAGTDTQYF. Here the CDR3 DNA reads TGTGCCAGCAGCTTTCTCCCGGGACTAGCGGGCACAGATACGCAGTATTTT. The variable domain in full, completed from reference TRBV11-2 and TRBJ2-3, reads EAGVAQSPRYKIIEKRQSVAFWCNPISGHATLYWYQQILGQGPKLLIQFQNNGVVDDSQLPKDRFSAERLKGVDSTLKIQPAKLEDSAVYLCASSFLPGLAGTDTQYFGPGTRLTVL.

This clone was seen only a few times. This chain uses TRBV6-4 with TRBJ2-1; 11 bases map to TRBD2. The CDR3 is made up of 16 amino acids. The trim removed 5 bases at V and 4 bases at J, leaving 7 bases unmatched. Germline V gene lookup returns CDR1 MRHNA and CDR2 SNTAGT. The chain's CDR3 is CASSPFSGGGYNEQFF. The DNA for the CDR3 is TGTGCCAGCAGTCCCTTTAGCGGGGGGGGATACAATGAGCAGTTCTTC.

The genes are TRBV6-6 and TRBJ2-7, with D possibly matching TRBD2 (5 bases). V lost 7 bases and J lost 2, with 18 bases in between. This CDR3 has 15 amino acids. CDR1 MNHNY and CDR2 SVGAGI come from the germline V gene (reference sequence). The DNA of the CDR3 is TGTGCCAGCACCACAGTGAAGACTAACACCTACGAGCAGTACTTC. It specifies CASTTVKTNTYEQYF.

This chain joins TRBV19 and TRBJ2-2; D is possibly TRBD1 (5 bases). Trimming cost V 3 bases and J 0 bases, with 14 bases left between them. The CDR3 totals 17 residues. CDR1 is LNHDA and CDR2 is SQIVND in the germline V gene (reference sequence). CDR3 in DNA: TGTGCCAGTAGTATCCCCTGGGGCCCATCGAACACCGGGGAGCTGTTTTTT. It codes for CASSIPWGPSNTGELFF.

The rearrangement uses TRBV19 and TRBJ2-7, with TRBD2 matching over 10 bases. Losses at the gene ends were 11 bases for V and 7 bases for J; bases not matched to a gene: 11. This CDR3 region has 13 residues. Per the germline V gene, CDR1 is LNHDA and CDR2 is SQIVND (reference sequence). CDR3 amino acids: CAGGTSEDGEQYF. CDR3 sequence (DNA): TGTGCCGGCGGGACTAGCGAAGATGGGGAGCAGTACTTC.

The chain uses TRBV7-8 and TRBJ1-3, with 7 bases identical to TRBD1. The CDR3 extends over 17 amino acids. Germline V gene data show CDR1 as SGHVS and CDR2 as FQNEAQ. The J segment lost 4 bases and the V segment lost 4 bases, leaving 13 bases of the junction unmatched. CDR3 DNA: TGTGCCAGCAGCTATACTCCAGGGGGACTGGGCGGAAACACCATATATTTT. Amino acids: CASSYTPGGLGGNTIYF.

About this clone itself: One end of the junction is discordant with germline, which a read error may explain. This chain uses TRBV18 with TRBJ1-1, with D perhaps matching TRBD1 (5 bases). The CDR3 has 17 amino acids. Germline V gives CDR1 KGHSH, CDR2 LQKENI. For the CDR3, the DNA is TGTGCCAGCCCACCACCGGGCGGGCGCGGGACGAACACTGAAGCTTTCTTT. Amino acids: CASPPPGGRGTNTEAFF.

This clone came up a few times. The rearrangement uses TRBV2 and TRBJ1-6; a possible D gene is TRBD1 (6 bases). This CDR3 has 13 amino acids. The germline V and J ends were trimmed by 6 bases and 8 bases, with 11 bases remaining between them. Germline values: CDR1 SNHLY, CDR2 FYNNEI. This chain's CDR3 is CASSTGSYSPLHF. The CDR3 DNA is TGTGCCAGCAGCACAGGGAGCTATTCACCCCTCCACTTT.

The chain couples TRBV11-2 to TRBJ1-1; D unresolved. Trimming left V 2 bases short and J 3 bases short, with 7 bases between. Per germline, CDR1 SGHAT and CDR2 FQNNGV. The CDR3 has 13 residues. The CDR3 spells CASSLRGYTEAFF. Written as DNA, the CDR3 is TGTGCCAGCAGCTTACGGGGTTACACTGAAGCTTTCTTT.

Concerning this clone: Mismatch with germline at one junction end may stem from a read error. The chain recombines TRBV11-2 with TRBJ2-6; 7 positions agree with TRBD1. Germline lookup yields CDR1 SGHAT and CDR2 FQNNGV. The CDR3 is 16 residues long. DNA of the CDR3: TGTGCCAGCAGCTTACGACAGGGCCCCGGGGCCATCGTCCTGACTTTC. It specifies CASSLRQGPGAIVLTF.

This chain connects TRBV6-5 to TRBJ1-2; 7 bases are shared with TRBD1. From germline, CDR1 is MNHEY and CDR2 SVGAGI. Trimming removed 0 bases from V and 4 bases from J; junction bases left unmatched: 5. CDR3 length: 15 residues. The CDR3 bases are TGTGCCAGCAGTTACTCTGCAGGGGGAGGCTATGGCTACACCTTC. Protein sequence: CASSYSAGGGYGYTF.

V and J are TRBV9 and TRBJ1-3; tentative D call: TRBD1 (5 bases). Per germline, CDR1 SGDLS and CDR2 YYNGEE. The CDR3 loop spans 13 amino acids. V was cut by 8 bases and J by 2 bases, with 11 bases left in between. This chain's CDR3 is CASGDGTGNTIYF. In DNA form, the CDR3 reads TGTGCCAGTGGGGACGGGACTGGAAACACCATATATTTT.

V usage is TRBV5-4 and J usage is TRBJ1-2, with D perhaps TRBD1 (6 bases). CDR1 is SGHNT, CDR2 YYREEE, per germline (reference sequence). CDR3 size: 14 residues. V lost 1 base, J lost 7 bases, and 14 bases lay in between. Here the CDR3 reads CASSLNRDGSGYTF. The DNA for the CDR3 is TGTGCCAGCAGCTTGAACAGGGACGGATCTGGCTACACCTTC.

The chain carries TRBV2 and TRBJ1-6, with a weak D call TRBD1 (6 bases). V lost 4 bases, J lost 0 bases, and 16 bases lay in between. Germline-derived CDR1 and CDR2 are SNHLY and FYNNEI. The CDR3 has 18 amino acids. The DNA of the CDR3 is TGTGCCAGCAGTGTGCAGGGGTCCTCGAGCTCCTATAATTCACCCCTCCACTTT. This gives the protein CASSVQGSSSSYNSPLHF. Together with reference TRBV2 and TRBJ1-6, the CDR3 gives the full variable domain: EPEVTQTPSHQVTQMGQEVILRCVPISNHLYFYWYRQILGQKVEFLVSFYNNEISEKSEIFDDQFSVERPDGSNFTLKIRSTKLEDSAMYFCASSVQGSSSSYNSPLHFGNGTRLTVT.

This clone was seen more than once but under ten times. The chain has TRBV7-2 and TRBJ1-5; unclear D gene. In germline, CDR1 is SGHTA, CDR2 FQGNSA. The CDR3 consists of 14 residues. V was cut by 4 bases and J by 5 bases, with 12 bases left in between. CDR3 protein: CASSYRVMDQPQHF. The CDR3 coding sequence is TGTGCCAGCAGCTACCGGGTGATGGATCAGCCCCAGCATTTT.

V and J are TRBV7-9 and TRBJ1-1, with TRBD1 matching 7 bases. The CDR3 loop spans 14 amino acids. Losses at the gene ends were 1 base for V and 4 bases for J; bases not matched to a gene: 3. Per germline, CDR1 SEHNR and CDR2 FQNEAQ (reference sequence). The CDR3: CASSLEGAVTEAFF. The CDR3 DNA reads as TGTGCCAGCAGCTTAGAGGGGGCAGTCACTGAAGCTTTCTTT. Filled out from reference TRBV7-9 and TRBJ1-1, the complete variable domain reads DTGVSQNPRHKITKRGQNVTFRCDPISEHNRLYWYRQTLGQGPEFLTYFQNEAQLEKSRLLSDRFSAERPKGSFSTLEIQRTEQGDSAMYLCASSLEGAVTEAFFGQGTRLTVV.

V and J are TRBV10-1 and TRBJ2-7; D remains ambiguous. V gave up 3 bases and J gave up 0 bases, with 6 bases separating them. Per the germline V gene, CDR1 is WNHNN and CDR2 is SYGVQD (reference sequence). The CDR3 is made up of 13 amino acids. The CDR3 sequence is CASSDGDSYEQYF. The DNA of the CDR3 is TGCGCCAGCAGTGATGGGGACTCCTACGAGCAGTACTTC.

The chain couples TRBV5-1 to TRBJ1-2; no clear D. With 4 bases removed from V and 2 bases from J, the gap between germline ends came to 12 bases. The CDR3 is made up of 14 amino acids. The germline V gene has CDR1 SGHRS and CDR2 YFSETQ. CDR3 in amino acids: CASSPGDTNYGYTF. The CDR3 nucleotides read TGCGCCAGCAGCCCCGGCGATACCAACTATGGCTACACCTTC.

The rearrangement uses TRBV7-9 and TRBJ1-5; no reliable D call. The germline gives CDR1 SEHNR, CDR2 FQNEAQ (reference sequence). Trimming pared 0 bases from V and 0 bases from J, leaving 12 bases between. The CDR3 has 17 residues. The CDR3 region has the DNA TGTGCCAGCAGCTTAGCGTGGTCGGGAAATAGCAATCAGCCCCAGCATTTT. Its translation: CASSLAWSGNSNQPQHF.